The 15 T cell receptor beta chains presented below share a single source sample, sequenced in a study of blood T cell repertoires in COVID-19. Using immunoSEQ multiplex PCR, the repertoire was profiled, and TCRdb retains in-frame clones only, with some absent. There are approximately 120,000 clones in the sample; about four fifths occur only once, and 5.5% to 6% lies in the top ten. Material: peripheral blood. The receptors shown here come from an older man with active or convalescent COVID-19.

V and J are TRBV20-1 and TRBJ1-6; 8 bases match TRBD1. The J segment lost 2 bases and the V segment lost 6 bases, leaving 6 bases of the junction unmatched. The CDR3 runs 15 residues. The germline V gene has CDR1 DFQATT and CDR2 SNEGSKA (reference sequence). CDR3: CSASQGATYNSPLHF. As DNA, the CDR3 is TGCAGTGCCAGTCAGGGGGCAACCTATAATTCACCCCTCCACTTT.

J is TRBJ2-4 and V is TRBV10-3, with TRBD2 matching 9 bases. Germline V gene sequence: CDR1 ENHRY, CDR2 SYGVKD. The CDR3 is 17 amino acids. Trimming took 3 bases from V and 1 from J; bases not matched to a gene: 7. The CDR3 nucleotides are TGTGCCATCAGTGACAATAGCGGGGGACTGGCCAAAAACATTCAGTACTTC. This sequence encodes CAISDNSGGLAKNIQYF.

The CDR3 DNA sequence: TGTGCAAGTCGCTCGTGGACAGGGGAGGGATCACCCCTCCACTTT. Protein product: CASRSWTGEGSPLHF. The chain carries TRBV12-2 and TRBJ1-6; the table's D gene call, TRBD1, was not cross checked with the DNA. TRBV12-2 constitutes a pseudogene. The CDR3 is made up of 15 amino acids.

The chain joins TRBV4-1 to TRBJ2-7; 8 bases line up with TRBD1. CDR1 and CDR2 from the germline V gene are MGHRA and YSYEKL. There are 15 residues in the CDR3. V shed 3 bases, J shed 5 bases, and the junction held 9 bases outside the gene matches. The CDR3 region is CASSQVGRGLHEQYF. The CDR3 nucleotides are TGCGCCAGCAGCCAGGTTGGCAGGGGGCTACACGAGCAGTACTTC.

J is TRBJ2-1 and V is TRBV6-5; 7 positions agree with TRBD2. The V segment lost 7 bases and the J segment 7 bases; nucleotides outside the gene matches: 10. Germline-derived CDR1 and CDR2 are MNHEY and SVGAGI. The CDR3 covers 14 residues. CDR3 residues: CASTGFLGGNEQFF. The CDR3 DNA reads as TGTGCCAGCACCGGTTTCCTCGGGGGGAATGAGCAGTTCTTC.

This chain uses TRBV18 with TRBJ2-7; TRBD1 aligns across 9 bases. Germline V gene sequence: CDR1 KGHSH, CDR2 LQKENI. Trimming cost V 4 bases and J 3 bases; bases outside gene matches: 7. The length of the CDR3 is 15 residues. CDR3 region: CASSHAGTGSYEQYF. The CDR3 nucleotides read TGTGCCAGCTCACACGCCGGGACAGGGAGCTACGAGCAGTACTTC.

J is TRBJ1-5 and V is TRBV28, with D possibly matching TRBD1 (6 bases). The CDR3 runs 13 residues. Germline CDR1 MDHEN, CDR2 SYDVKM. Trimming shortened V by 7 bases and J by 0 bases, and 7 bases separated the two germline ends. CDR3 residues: CASNRDSNQPQHF. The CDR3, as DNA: TGTGCCAGCAACAGGGATAGCAATCAGCCCCAGCATTTT.

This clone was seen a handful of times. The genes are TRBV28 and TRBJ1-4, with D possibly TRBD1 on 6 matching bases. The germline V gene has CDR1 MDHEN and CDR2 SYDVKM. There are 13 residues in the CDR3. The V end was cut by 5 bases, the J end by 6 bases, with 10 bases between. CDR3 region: CASSGEGDEKLFF. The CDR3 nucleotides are TGTGCCAGCAGTGGAGAGGGGGATGAAAAACTGTTTTTT.

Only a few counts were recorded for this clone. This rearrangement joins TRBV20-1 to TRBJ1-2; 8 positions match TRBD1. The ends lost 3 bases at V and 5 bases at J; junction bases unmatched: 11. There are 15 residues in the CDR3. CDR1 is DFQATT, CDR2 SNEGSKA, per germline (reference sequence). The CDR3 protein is CSASGTQGALYGYTF. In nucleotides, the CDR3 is TGCAGTGCTAGTGGTACCCAGGGGGCATTATATGGCTACACCTTC.

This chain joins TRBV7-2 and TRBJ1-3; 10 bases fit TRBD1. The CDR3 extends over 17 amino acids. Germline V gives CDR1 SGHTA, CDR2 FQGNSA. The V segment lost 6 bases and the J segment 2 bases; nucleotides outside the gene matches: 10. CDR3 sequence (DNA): TGTGCCAGCAGTCCAGCGGGGGGACAGGGGACTGGAAACACCATATATTTT. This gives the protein CASSPAGGQGTGNTIYF.

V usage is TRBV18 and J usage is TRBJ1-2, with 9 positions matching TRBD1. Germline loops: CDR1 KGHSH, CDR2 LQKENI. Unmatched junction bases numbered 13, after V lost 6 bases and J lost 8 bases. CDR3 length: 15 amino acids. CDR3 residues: CASSQPGQGTRGYTF. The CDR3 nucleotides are TGTGCCAGCTCGCAACCGGGACAGGGCACTCGGGGCTACACCTTC. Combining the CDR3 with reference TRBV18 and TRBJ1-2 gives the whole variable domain NAGVMQNPRHLVRRRGQEARLRCSPMKGHSHVYWYRQLPEEGLKFMVYLQKENIIDESGMPKERFSAEFPKEGPSILRIQQVVRGDSAAYFCASSQPGQGTRGYTFGSGTRLTVV.

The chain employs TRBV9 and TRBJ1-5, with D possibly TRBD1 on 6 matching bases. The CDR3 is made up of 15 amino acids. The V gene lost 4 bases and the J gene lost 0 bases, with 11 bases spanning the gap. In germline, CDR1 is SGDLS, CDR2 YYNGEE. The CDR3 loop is CASSSGQSSNQPQHF. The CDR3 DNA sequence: TGTGCCAGCAGCTCCGGACAGAGTAGCAATCAGCCCCAGCATTTT.

CDR3 residues: CASSRTQGKNEKLFF. The CDR3 coding sequence is TGTGCCAGCAGCCGAACACAGGGGAAGAATGAAAAACTGTTTTTT. V and J are TRBV9 and TRBJ1-4, with 7 bases matching TRBD1. The CDR3 extends over 15 amino acids. CDR1 and CDR2 (germline): SGDLS, YYNGEE. The J segment lost 5 bases and the V segment lost 4 bases, leaving 8 bases of the junction unmatched.

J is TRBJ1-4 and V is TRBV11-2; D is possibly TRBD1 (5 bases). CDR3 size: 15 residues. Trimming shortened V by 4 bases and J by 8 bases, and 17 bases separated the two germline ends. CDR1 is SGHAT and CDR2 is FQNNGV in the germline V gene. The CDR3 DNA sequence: TGTGCCAGCAGCTCCATTCGGGGGGAGGGAGAAAAACTGTTTTTT. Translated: CASSSIRGEGEKLFF.

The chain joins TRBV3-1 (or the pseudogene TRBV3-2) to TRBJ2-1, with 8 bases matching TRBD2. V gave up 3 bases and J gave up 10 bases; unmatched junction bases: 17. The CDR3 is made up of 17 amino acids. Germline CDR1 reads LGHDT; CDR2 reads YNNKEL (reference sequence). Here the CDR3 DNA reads TGTGCCAGCAGCCAGAGGGCCCGGGGGCGGGGGGACTTGGAGCAGTTCTTC. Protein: CASSQRARGRGDLEQFF.